This TCR beta chain was documented in a study of shared clonotypes between healthy human individuals. Study information: With ages of 18 to 49, the donors were two women and a few men.

Measured with immunoSEQ multiplex PCR; TCRdb has only the in-frame clones, and not every one. This sample has roughly 2.2 million clones, with 85% to 95% found just once. The CDR3 extends over 12 amino acids. Germline V gene sequence: CDR1 MNHNS, CDR2 SASEGT. V dropped 7 bases and J dropped 2 bases, with 8 bases sitting between them. The clonotype originates from a young man in good health. Some clones in this sample may be carry-over from other donors' samples. Specimen: naive CD4+ T cells from PBMCs. Subset specified: CD45RA+ positively selected. V and J are TRBV6-1 and TRBJ2-5; D gene unclear. The DNA for the CDR3 is TGTGCCAGCACCCAAAATCAAGAGACCCAGTACTTC. It translates to CASTQNQETQYF.